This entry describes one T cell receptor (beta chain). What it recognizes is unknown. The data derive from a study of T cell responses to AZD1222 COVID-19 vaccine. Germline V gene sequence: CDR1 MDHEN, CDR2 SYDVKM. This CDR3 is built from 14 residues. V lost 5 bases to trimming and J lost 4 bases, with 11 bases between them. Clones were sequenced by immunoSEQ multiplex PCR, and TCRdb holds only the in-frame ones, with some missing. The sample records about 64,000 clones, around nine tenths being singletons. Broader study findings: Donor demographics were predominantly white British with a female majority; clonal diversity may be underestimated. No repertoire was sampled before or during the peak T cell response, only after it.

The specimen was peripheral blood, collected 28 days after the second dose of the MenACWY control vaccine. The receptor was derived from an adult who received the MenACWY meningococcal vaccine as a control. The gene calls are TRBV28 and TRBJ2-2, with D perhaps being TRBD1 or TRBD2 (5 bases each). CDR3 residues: CASSVGTGTGELFF. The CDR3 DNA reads TGTGCCAGCAGTGTAGGGACGGGCACCGGGGAGCTGTTTTTT.